Listed below are T cell receptor beta chains from one sample, sequenced in a study of T cells after yellow fever vaccination. TCRdb recomputed calls from the 5' RACE reads with MiXCR, one row per CDR3 protein. The data show approximately 550,000 distinct CDR3 sequences, with 19% seen just once and 14% held by the top ten. The starting material was PBMCs, obtained 15 days after the yellow fever booster vaccination. The receptors come from a man aged 25-45 years who received the YFV17D yellow fever vaccine. Both conserved end residues are part of each CDR3. Clone size appears in some rows only: once, few, many, or a class for an expanded clone.

J: TRBJ2-5; size: .; V: TRBV12-3/TRBV12-4; CDR3: CASSFIVTGTRQETQYF
J: TRBJ1-1; size: .; V: TRBV21-1; CDR3: CASPPLEAFF
J: TRBJ1-1; size: .; V: TRBV29-1; CDR3: CSALTGTNTEAFF
J: TRBJ2-7; size: .; V: TRBV29-1; CDR3: CSVTRAGGYYEQYF
J: TRBJ2-1; size: .; V: TRBV14; CDR3: CASSHPPVRVSEQFF
J: TRBJ2-6; size: few; V: TRBV5-1; CDR3: CASSHGRISGANVLTF
J: TRBJ2-4; size: few; V: TRBV6-5; CDR3: CASSYSGQGGRDIQYF
J: TRBJ2-7; size: few; V: TRBV25-1; CDR3: CASSERGEQYF
J: TRBJ2-3; size: .; V: TRBV19; CDR3: CASSISRLTDTQYF
J: TRBJ2-2; size: .; V: TRBV4-3; CDR3: CASSQVFGGSGNGIGELFF
J: TRBJ2-3; size: .; V: TRBV7-2; CDR3: CASRGNSGTDTQYF
J: TRBJ2-2; size: .; V: TRBV20-1; CDR3: CSAQRKYTGELFF
J: TRBJ2-1; size: few; V: TRBV4-3; CDR3: CASSQDLAASSYNEQFF
J: TRBJ2-2; size: .; V: TRBV12-5; CDR3: CASGLDPGLAGLNANTGELFF
J: TRBJ1-5; size: .; V: TRBV5-1; CDR3: CASSLDPGQGNQPQHF
J: TRBJ2-7; size: .; V: TRBV5-1; CDR3: CASTLRGGDLSYEQYF
J: TRBJ2-2; size: .; V: TRBV10-3; CDR3: CAIRQLAGGNTGELFF
J: TRBJ2-1; size: few; V: TRBV3-1; CDR3: CASAGLAGANEQFF
J: TRBJ2-5; size: .; V: TRBV30; CDR3: CAWSVSGGETQYF
J: TRBJ2-3; size: few; V: TRBV25-1; CDR3: CASSEKGTGTGLTDTQYF
J: TRBJ2-7; size: few; V: TRBV6-2/TRBV6-3; CDR3: CASSGRLAGAYEQYF
J: TRBJ2-3; size: .; V: TRBV12-3/TRBV12-4; CDR3: CASSHIAGGWADTQYF
J: TRBJ1-3; size: .; V: TRBV20-1; CDR3: CSAAIYRGGNTIYF
J: TRBJ2-7; size: .; V: TRBV12-3/TRBV12-4; CDR3: CASSLHRGEGYEQYF
J: TRBJ2-5; size: .; V: TRBV4-3; CDR3: CASSQDWGGQETQYF
J: TRBJ1-1; size: few; V: TRBV6-4; CDR3: CASTSPSGVAFF
J: TRBJ2-1; size: .; V: TRBV10-1; CDR3: CASSESGGLAYNEQFF
J: TRBJ1-4; size: .; V: TRBV18; CDR3: CASSPLLGNEKLFF
J: TRBJ1-2; size: .; V: TRBV12-3/TRBV12-4; CDR3: CASSFLGGYGYTF
J: TRBJ1-1; size: many; V: TRBV7-8; CDR3: CASSSTGRSAEAFF
J: TRBJ2-1; size: many; V: TRBV7-3; CDR3: CASSLKVLGRASNEQFF
J: TRBJ2-5; size: .; V: TRBV4-3; CDR3: CASSQSAARGTQYF
J: TRBJ2-7; size: .; V: TRBV28; CDR3: CASSPEASYEQYF
J: TRBJ2-3; size: .; V: TRBV7-2; CDR3: CASSLLGSGDTQYF
J: TRBJ2-1; size: .; V: TRBV12-3/TRBV12-4; CDR3: CASSLAGPPQFF
J: TRBJ2-1; size: few; V: TRBV5-1; CDR3: CASSVTGRPFYNEQFF
J: TRBJ2-3; size: .; V: TRBV21-1; CDR3: CASSKATGSITAFTDTQYF
J: TRBJ2-7; size: .; V: TRBV25-1; CDR3: CASSGGQGTPYEQYF
J: TRBJ1-5; size: .; V: TRBV20-1; CDR3: CSARRHNQPQHF
J: TRBJ1-4; size: .; V: TRBV20-1; CDR3: CSASVGAGREKLFF
J: TRBJ1-2; size: many; V: TRBV2; CDR3: CASSEGSPSNYGYTF
J: TRBJ2-6; size: .; V: TRBV7-2; CDR3: CAARPRSGANVLTF
J: TRBJ2-7; size: .; V: TRBV7-8; CDR3: CASSPFSLGLSEVYEQYF
J: TRBJ2-4; size: .; V: TRBV4-3; CDR3: CASSQDRPGGRDIQYF
J: TRBJ2-7; size: few; V: TRBV29-1; CDR3: CSANPGQGSYEQYF
J: TRBJ2-7; size: once; V: TRBV13; CDR3: CASSVQEISYEQYF
J: TRBJ2-3; size: once; V: TRBV9; CDR3: CASSPEGFTDTQYF
J: TRBJ1-2; size: few; V: TRBV12-3/TRBV12-4; CDR3: CASTTGGRSNGYTF
J: TRBJ2-1; size: .; V: TRBV21-1; CDR3: CASSKKTKHYAAYEQFF
J: TRBJ2-4; size: few; V: TRBV12-3/TRBV12-4; CDR3: CASSFQVAKNIQYF
J: TRBJ2-7; size: few; V: TRBV10-3; CDR3: CAISPSYGNEQYF
J: TRBJ2-5; size: .; V: TRBV7-9; CDR3: CASSTGTSPGETQYF
J: TRBJ2-2; size: few; V: TRBV19; CDR3: CASTTPGRKFTGELFF
J: TRBJ2-3; size: few; V: TRBV20-1; CDR3: CSAGGGQLFTDTQYF
J: TRBJ2-2; size: few; V: TRBV13; CDR3: CASSTRTAGELFF
J: TRBJ2-5; size: few; V: TRBV7-2; CDR3: CASRYDRAQETQYF
J: TRBJ2-7; size: .; V: TRBV12-3/TRBV12-4; CDR3: CASRPETGPHYEQYF